Listed here are 20 T cell receptor beta chains from one sample, sequenced in a study of T cell changes during pregnancy in multiple sclerosis. Profiled with immunoSEQ multiplex PCR; TCRdb holds only in-frame clones, not every one. The sample lists more than 35,000 clones; approximately 94% were seen once. The material was CD4+ T cells from peripheral blood mononuclear cells, obtained in the second trimester of pregnancy. All receptors derive from a female donor with multiple sclerosis, enrolled in a pregnancy study.

The rearrangement links TRBV5-1 to TRBJ2-1; the D gene is possibly TRBD1 (5 bases). This CDR3 has 16 amino acids. With 2 bases removed from V and 2 bases from J, the gap between germline ends came to 14 bases. Germline V gene lookup returns CDR1 SGHRS and CDR2 YFSETQ. CDR3 DNA sequence: TGCGCCAGCAGCTTACAACAGGAGACGACCTACAATGAGCAGTTCTTC. Amino acids: CASSLQQETTYNEQFF.

J is TRBJ1-2 and V is TRBV6-1; D gene unclear. The CDR3 has 11 amino acids. Per the germline V gene, CDR1 is MNHNS and CDR2 is SASEGT. This CDR3 is CGAIANYGYTF. Here the CDR3 DNA reads TGTGGGGCGATCGCTAACTATGGCTACACCTTC.

This rearrangement joins TRBV5-4 to TRBJ2-3; tentative D call: TRBD2 (5 bases). Trimming pared 4 bases from V and 4 bases from J, leaving 13 bases between. The CDR3 extends over 14 amino acids. Germline CDR1 and CDR2: SGHNT and YYREEE (reference sequence). Here the CDR3 DNA reads TGTGCCAGCAGCCCCCCCGGCGGGTCAGATACGCAGTATTTT. Residues: CASSPPGGSDTQYF.

This chain links TRBV7-9 with TRBJ1-1; 7 bases are a match to TRBD1. Germline V CDR1 and CDR2: SEHNR, FQNEAQ (reference sequence). V was pared by 4 bases and J by 7 bases, with 9 bases of the junction left unmatched. The CDR3 loop spans 14 amino acids. The CDR3 nucleotides read TGTGCCAGCAGCTGGACGACAGGGACGGATGAAGCTTTCTTT. Its translation: CASSWTTGTDEAFF.

This clone was picked up one time. The chain is built from TRBV18 and TRBJ2-2, with no clear D. This CDR3 comprises 13 residues. V lost 6 bases and J 3 bases, leaving 8 bases between the germline ends. In germline, CDR1 is KGHSH, CDR2 LQKENI. The CDR3: CASSMADTGELFF. Here the CDR3 DNA reads TGTGCCAGCTCTATGGCCGACACCGGGGAGCTGTTTTTT.

The V and J genes are TRBV18 and TRBJ2-5; the match to TRBD2 covers 11 bases. The CDR3 length is 16 residues. Germline lookup yields CDR1 KGHSH and CDR2 LQKENI. With 2 bases clipped from V and 1 base from J, the junction kept 3 bases outside the gene matches. For the CDR3, the DNA is TGTGCCAGCTCACCAAGACTAGCGGGGACCCAAGAGACCCAGTACTTC. Protein: CASSPRLAGTQETQYF.

The CDR3 DNA sequence: TGTGCCAGCTCACTGGGGGGTCGAAATGAAAAACTGTTTTTT. It specifies CASSLGGRNEKLFF. This rearrangement joins TRBV18 to TRBJ1-4; tentatively, D is TRBD1 (5 bases). Germline lookup yields CDR1 KGHSH and CDR2 LQKENI. The CDR3 loop spans 14 amino acids. V lost 4 bases, J lost 5 bases, and 11 bases lay in between.

This clone was seen once. The chain recombines TRBV27 with TRBJ1-1; 10 bases match TRBD1. The V and J ends lost 5 bases and 6 bases, in that order; junction bases with no gene match: 6. The CDR3 runs to 14 residues. The V gene's germline CDR1 is MNHEY and CDR2 SMNVEV (reference sequence). CDR3 in amino acids: CASSPTGQGSEAFF. CDR3 nucleotides: TGTGCCAGCAGTCCAACGGGACAGGGGTCTGAAGCTTTCTTT.

The genes are TRBV27 and TRBJ2-2, with D tentatively TRBD2 (6 bases). Germline V gene data show CDR1 as MNHEY and CDR2 as SMNVEV (reference sequence). The CDR3 totals 14 residues. The V end lost 2 bases, the J end lost 4 bases, and 8 bases lay between the germline ends. The CDR3 nucleotides are TGTGCCAGCAGTTTAACTAGCCCCACCGGGGAGCTGTTTTTT. It codes for CASSLTSPTGELFF.

This rearrangement joins TRBV27 to TRBJ1-5, with TRBD1 matching over 10 bases. The V segment lost 3 bases and the J segment 4 bases; nucleotides outside the gene matches: 3. Germline lookup yields CDR1 MNHEY and CDR2 SMNVEV (reference sequence). The CDR3 sequence is 15 residues long. The CDR3: CASSFGQGGNQPQHF. CDR3 sequence (DNA): TGTGCCAGCAGTTTCGGACAGGGGGGTAATCAGCCCCAGCATTTT.

The table lists this clone with a few counts. An end of the junction does not agree with germline; a read error may underlie this. The rearrangement links TRBV7-9 to TRBJ2-1, with D perhaps TRBD2 (5 bases). Germline V gene lookup returns CDR1 SEHNR and CDR2 FQNEAQ (reference sequence). The CDR3 has 12 amino acids. The CDR3: CASSFGDTAVVF. CDR3 sequence (DNA): TGTGCCAGCAGCTTCGGGGATACCGCGGTAGTCTTC.

This clone was seen a few times. Here the CDR3 reads CASSSPPREGTEAFF. CDR3 coding DNA: TGTGCCAGCAGTTCCCCCCCACGGGAGGGCACTGAAGCTTTCTTT. This chain joins TRBV6-5 and TRBJ1-1; D remains ambiguous. V gave up 4 bases and J gave up 4 bases, with 16 bases separating them. Germline V gene sequence: CDR1 MNHEY, CDR2 SVGAGI. The CDR3 covers 15 residues.

The V gene is TRBV27, the J gene TRBJ1-6; 7 nucleotides agree with TRBD1. Germline-derived CDR1 and CDR2 are MNHEY and SMNVEV (reference sequence). The CDR3 extends over 16 amino acids. After removal of 3 bases from V and 9 bases from J, the junction contained 11 bases not matched to a gene. The CDR3 DNA reads as TGTGCCAGCAGTTTGGGGACCGGGACAGATGTTTCACCCCTCCACTTT. This encodes CASSLGTGTDVSPLHF.

The chain has TRBV5-1 and TRBJ1-5, with TRBD1 matching over 8 bases. Trimming took 0 bases from V and 3 from J; bases not matched to a gene: 5. CDR1 is SGHRS and CDR2 is YFSETQ in the germline V gene. The CDR3 extends over 16 amino acids. CDR3 coding DNA: TGCGCCAGCAGCTTGGAGGCAGGGGGCTCCAATCAGCCCCAGCATTTT. This gives the protein CASSLEAGGSNQPQHF.

This clone is a singleton in its sample. The chain recombines TRBV7-2 with TRBJ1-3; D is unresolved. V lost 3 bases, J lost 13 bases, and 10 bases lay in between. This CDR3 is 11 amino acids long. Germline values: CDR1 SGHTA, CDR2 FQGNSA. CDR3 protein: CASSFIGLIYF. As DNA, the CDR3 is TGTGCCAGCAGCTTCATCGGACTAATATATTTT.

The rearrangement links TRBV20-1 to TRBJ2-5; tentative D call: TRBD1 (5 bases). V lost 4 bases and J 6 bases, leaving 9 bases between the germline ends. The CDR3 runs to 11 residues. Germline V gene sequence: CDR1 DFQATT, CDR2 SNEGSKA (reference sequence). CDR3 in amino acids: CSATDRQTQYF. CDR3 sequence (DNA): TGCAGTGCTACCGACAGACAGACCCAGTACTTC.

The gene calls are TRBV10-3 and TRBJ1-4, with 7 bases lining up with TRBD1. The trim removed 10 bases at V and 6 bases at J, leaving 8 bases unmatched. The germline gives CDR1 ENHRY, CDR2 SYGVKD. The CDR3 is 13 residues long. For the CDR3, the DNA is TGTGCCACTCGCGACAGGGAGGATGAAAAACTGTTTTTT. This translates into CATRDREDEKLFF.

The V and J genes are TRBV7-2 and TRBJ2-1, with 8 nucleotides matching TRBD1. The germline gives CDR1 SGHTA, CDR2 FQGNSA. This CDR3 is 15 amino acids long. J lost 3 bases, V lost 4 bases, and 5 bases had no gene match. The CDR3 here is CASSWGQANYNEQFF. The CDR3 DNA is TGTGCCAGCAGCTGGGGACAGGCGAACTACAATGAGCAGTTCTTC.

The chain joins TRBV6-5 to TRBJ2-7; TRBD2 agrees at 8 bases. This CDR3 contains 15 residues. The germline CDR1 and CDR2 sequences are MNHEY and SVGAGI. Trimming removed 2 bases from V and 6 bases from J; junction bases left unmatched: 9. The CDR3 loop is CASSYPGLGLGEQYF. CDR3 coding DNA: TGTGCCAGCAGTTACCCGGGACTAGGGCTAGGCGAGCAGTACTTC.

The chain joins TRBV2 to TRBJ1-1; 8 nucleotides line up with TRBD1. The CDR3 runs 14 residues. Germline V gene lookup returns CDR1 SNHLY and CDR2 FYNNEI. V gave up 3 bases and J gave up 4 bases; unmatched junction bases: 4. The CDR3 loop reads CASSEEQGATEAFF. In DNA form, the CDR3 reads TGTGCCAGCAGTGAGGAGCAGGGGGCCACTGAAGCTTTCTTT.